This TCR beta chain was documented in a study of T cell responses to AZD1222 COVID-19 vaccine. About the research overall: Recipients boosted at about 4 weeks or about 12 weeks are pooled.

Clones were sequenced by immunoSEQ multiplex PCR, and TCRdb holds only the in-frame ones, with some missing. Of about 210,000 clones listed, roughly 92% are singletons. Germline V gene sequence: CDR1 SGHVS, CDR2 FQNEAQ. The V segment lost 2 bases and the J segment 1 base; nucleotides outside the gene matches: 7. This CDR3 contains 16 residues. Regarding this clone: Antigen unknown.

The study's findings and limits: Among vaccine-associated CD4 TCRs, coverage spanned spike, with dominance at 160-218 and 743-854. There were mostly white British donors and more females than males, and clonal diversity was possibly underestimated. At baseline, seropositivity was found in only six or seven AZD1222 recipients.

The TCR originated in an adult in good health. The rearrangement uses TRBV7-8 and TRBJ2-5; the match to TRBD2 covers 7 bases. The sample in question was peripheral blood, obtained on day 0 of AZD1222 vaccination. The CDR3 spells CASSLRGLPIQETQYF. DNA for the CDR3: TGTGCCAGCAGCTTAAGGGGACTACCTATCCAAGAGACCCAGTACTTC.